A selection of T cell receptor beta chains follows, all from one sample in a study of neurological immune-mediated disorders. Via MiXCR, TCRdb re-called the 5' RACE reads, giving one row per CDR3 protein. The top ten hold approximately 13% of the sample, which has some 60,000 distinct CDR3 sequences, about 8.9% seen once. Input material: PBMCs. These receptors were obtained from a man aged 25-40 years in good health. The CDR3 runs from the conserved cysteine through the conserved F or W. D genes are given only for firm matches. Only part of the rows carry a size: once, few, many, or a class if the clone is expanded.

size	V	length	J	D	CDR3	DNA
many	TRBV7-2	18	TRBJ2-1	.	CASSLGVRLNLRYNEQFF	TGTGCCAGCAGCTTAGGGGTACGACTAAATCTTAGGTACAATGAGCAGTTCTTC
many	TRBV5-5	14	TRBJ2-5	.	CASSLETGVETQYF	TGTGCCAGCAGCTTGGAGACGGGAGTAGAGACCCAGTACTTC
.	TRBV11-2	14	TRBJ2-3	.	CASSFRLSADTQYF	TGTGCCAGCAGCTTTCGGCTCAGCGCAGATACGCAGTATTTT
many	TRBV7-9	14	TRBJ2-7	.	CASSAGQNSYEQYF	TGTGCCAGCAGCGCCGGACAGAATTCCTACGAGCAGTACTTC
many	TRBV9	13	TRBJ2-2	.	CASSATDAGELFF	TGTGCCAGCAGCGCGACAGACGCCGGGGAGCTGTTTTTT
.	TRBV5-1	15	TRBJ2-7	.	CASSLGGVKSYEQYF	TGCGCCAGCAGCTTGGGAGGGGTTAAGTCCTACGAGCAGTACTTC
many	TRBV18	14	TRBJ2-7	TRBD2	CASSPPGLGYEQYF	TGTGCCAGCTCACCACCGGGACTAGGCTACGAGCAGTACTTC
many	TRBV2	16	TRBJ2-3	TRBD2	CASSWVAGGPADTQYF	TGTGCCAGCAGTTGGGTGGCGGGAGGGCCTGCAGATACGCAGTATTTT
many	TRBV18	12	TRBJ2-2	.	CASSRLERELFF	TGTGCCAGCTCACGCTTGGAACGGGAGCTGTTTTTT
many	TRBV2	13	TRBJ2-3	.	CASSAWTSDTQYF	TGTGCCAGCAGCGCCTGGACCTCAGATACGCAGTATTTT
many	TRBV12-3/TRBV12-4	14	TRBJ1-4	TRBD1	CASSPGQGNEKLFF	TGTGCCAGCAGCCCGGGACAGGGTAATGAAAAACTGTTTTTT
many	TRBV5-1	14	TRBJ2-7	TRBD2	CASSSLAESYEQYF	TGCGCCAGCAGCAGTCTAGCGGAGTCCTACGAGCAGTACTTC
few	TRBV27	15	TRBJ2-7	.	CASSQWDRRSYEQYF	TGTGCCAGCAGCCAGTGGGACCGTCGCTCCTACGAGCAGTACTTC
many	TRBV5-1	16	TRBJ1-1	TRBD1	CASSLLGGGMNTEAFF	TGCGCCAGCAGCTTGTTAGGGGGCGGGATGAACACTGAAGCTTTCTTT
many	TRBV30	13	TRBJ1-6	.	CALRGLRNSPLHF	TGTGCCCTCCGGGGTTTAAGGAATTCACCCCTCCACTTT
many	TRBV6-6	17	TRBJ2-3	.	CASSLGLRLTSTDTQYF	TGTGCCAGCAGTTTGGGGCTGCGGCTTACTAGCACAGATACGCAGTATTTT
many	TRBV28	13	TRBJ2-5	.	CASSLDLQETQYF	TGTGCCAGCAGTCTCGACTTACAAGAGACCCAGTACTTC
few	TRBV7-9	18	TRBJ2-2	.	CASSSVPRWGGNTGELFF	TGTGCCAGCAGCTCGGTGCCTCGCTGGGGAGGGAACACCGGGGAGCTGTTTTTT
.	TRBV3-1	15	TRBJ2-1	TRBD2	CASSQASGQKGEQFF	TGTGCCAGCAGCCAGGCTAGCGGACAAAAGGGTGAGCAGTTCTTC
many	TRBV7-2	15	TRBJ2-7	TRBD1	CASSQVGDRGYEQYF	TGTGCCAGCAGCCAAGTAGGGGACAGGGGCTACGAGCAGTACTTC
many	TRBV20-1	15	TRBJ1-3	.	CSAPKSASSGNTIYF	TGCAGTGCCCCTAAATCAGCAAGCTCTGGAAACACCATATATTTT
.	TRBV30	12	TRBJ2-1	.	CAWRLQYNEQFF	TGTGCCTGGAGACTGCAGTACAATGAGCAGTTCTTC
.	TRBV6-5	18	TRBJ2-3	TRBD2	CASSLEASSGWSTDTQYF	TGTGCCAGCAGCCTAGAAGCTTCTAGCGGGTGGAGCACAGATACGCAGTATTTT
many	TRBV5-1	13	TRBJ2-5	.	CATRAGNQETQYF	TGCGCCACCCGGGCCGGAAATCAAGAGACCCAGTACTTC
many	TRBV5-1	13	TRBJ2-5	.	CASSLDSLETQYF	TGCGCCAGCAGCTTGGACAGCTTAGAGACCCAGTACTTC
many	TRBV15	15	TRBJ2-2	TRBD2	CATSRDTSGGQELFF	TGTGCCACCAGCAGAGATACTAGCGGAGGACAGGAGCTGTTTTTT
many	TRBV20-1	15	TRBJ2-3	TRBD2	CSASTLAGAGDTQYF	TGCAGTGCCTCCACACTAGCGGGGGCCGGAGATACGCAGTATTTT
many	TRBV28	12	TRBJ2-7	.	CASSLLSGEQYF	TGTGCCAGCAGTTTGTTGTCCGGCGAGCAGTACTTC
many	TRBV7-2	17	TRBJ1-6	.	CASSLAGGFSYNSPLHF	TGTGCCAGCAGCTTGGCCGGGGGATTCTCCTATAATTCACCCCTCCACTTT
many	TRBV7-8	16	TRBJ2-1	TRBD2	CASELRGLASENEQFF	TGTGCCAGCGAACTAAGGGGACTAGCTTCGGAAAATGAGCAGTTCTTC
many	TRBV28	12	TRBJ2-7	.	CASSLTDIEQYF	TGTGCCAGCAGTTTAACTGACATTGAGCAGTACTTC
many	TRBV20-1	14	TRBJ2-7	TRBD2	CSARVSGRTYEQYF	TGCAGTGCTAGAGTCAGCGGGAGGACCTACGAGCAGTACTTC
many	TRBV5-1	20	TRBJ2-2	.	CASSFWGAGLLSANTGELFF	TGCGCCAGCAGCTTCTGGGGGGCAGGGCTGCTAAGCGCGAACACCGGGGAGCTGTTTTTT